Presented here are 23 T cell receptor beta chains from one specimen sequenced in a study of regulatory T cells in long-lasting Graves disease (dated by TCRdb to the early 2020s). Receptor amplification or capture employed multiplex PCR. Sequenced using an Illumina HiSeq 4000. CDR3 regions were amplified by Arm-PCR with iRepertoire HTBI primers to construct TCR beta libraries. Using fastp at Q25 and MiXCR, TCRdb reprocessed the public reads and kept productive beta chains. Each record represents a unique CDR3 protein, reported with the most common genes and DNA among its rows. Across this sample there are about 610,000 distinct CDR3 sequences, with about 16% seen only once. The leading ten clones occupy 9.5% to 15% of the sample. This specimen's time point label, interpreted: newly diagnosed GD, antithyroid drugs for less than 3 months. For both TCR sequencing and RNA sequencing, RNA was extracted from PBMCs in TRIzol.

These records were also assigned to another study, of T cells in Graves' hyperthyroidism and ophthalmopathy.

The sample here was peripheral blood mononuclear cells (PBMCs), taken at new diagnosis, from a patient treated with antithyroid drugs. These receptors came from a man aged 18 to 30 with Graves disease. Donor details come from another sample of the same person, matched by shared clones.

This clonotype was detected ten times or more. This chain's CDR3 is CASGPDTPNQPQHF. DNA of the CDR3: TGTGCTAGTGGCCCCGACACGCCAAATCAGCCCCAGCATTTT. The chain links TRBV12-5 to TRBJ1-5; D is unclear. V lost 6 bases and J lost 4, with 13 bases in between. Germline values: CDR1 LGHNT, CDR2 FRNRAP. The CDR3 totals 14 residues.

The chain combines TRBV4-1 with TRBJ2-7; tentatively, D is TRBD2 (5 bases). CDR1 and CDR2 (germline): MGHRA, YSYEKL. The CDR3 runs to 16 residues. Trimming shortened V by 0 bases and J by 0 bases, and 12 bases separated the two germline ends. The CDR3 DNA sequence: TGCGCCAGCAGCCAAGAAGGCCTAGACTACTCCTACGAGCAGTACTTC. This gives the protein CASSQEGLDYSYEQYF.

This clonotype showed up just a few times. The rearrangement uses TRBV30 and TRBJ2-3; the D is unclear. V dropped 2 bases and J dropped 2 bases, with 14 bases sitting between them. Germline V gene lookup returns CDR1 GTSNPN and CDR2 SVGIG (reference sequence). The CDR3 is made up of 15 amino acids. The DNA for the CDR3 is TGTGCCTGGAGTCGGGTGGACCGAAACACAGATACGCAGTATTTT. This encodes CAWSRVDRNTDTQYF.

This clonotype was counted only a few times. DNA for the CDR3: TGTGCCAGCAGCTTAAACAGCGCATCCGGGGAGCTGTTTTTT. Translated, it gives CASSLNSASGELFF. The genes are TRBV7-6 and TRBJ2-2; D is unresolved. This CDR3 contains 14 residues. Trimming pared 2 bases from V and 6 bases from J, leaving 10 bases between. Germline values: CDR1 SGHVS, CDR2 FNYEAQ. Filled out from reference TRBV7-6 and TRBJ2-2, the complete variable domain reads GAGVSQSPRYKVTKRGQDVALRCDPISGHVSLYWYRQALGQGPEFLTYFNYEAQQDKSGLPNDRFSAERPEGSISTLTIQRTEQRDSAMYRCASSLNSASGELFFGEGSRLTVL.

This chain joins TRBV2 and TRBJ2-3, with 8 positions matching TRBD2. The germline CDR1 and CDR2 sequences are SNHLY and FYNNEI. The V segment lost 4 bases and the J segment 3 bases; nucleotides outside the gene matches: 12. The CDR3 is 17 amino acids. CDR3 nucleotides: TGTGCCAGCAGTGTCCCCTTCCAGCGGGAGCGGACAGATACGCAGTATTTT. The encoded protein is CASSVPFQRERTDTQYF.

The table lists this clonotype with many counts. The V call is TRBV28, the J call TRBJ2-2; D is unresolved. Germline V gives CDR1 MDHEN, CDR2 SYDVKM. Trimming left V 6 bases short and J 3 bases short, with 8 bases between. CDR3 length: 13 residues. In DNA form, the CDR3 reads TGTGCCAGCAGGCGAACGGACACCGGGGAGCTGTTTTTT. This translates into CASRRTDTGELFF.

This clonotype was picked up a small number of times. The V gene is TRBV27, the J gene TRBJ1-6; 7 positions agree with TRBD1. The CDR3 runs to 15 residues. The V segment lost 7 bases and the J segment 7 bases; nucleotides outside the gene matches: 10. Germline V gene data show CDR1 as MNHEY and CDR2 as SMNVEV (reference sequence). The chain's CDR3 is CASTPRGTVNSPLHF. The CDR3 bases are TGTGCCAGCACCCCCCGGGGGACAGTAAATTCACCCCTCCACTTT.

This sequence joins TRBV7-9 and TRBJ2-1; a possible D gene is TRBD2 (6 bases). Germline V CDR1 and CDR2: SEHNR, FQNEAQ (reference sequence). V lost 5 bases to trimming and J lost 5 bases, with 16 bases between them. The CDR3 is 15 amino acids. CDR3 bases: TGTGCCAGCAGCCAGTCGGCGGGGAAAAACAATGAGCAGTTCTTC. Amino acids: CASSQSAGKNNEQFF.

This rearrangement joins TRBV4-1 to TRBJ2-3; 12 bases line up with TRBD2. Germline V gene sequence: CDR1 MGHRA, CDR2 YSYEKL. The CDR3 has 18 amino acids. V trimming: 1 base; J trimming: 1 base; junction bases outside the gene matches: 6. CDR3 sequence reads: CASSQGGLAGGGTDTQYF. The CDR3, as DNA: TGCGCCAGCAGCCAAGGGGGACTAGCGGGTGGGGGCACAGATACGCAGTATTTT.

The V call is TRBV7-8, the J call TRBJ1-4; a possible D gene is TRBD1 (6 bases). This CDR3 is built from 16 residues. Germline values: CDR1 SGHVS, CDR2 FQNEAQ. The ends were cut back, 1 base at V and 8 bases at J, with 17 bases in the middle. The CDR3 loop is CASSLVKGGLGEKLFF. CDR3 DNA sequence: TGTGCCAGCAGCTTAGTAAAGGGGGGGTTAGGAGAAAAACTGTTTTTT.

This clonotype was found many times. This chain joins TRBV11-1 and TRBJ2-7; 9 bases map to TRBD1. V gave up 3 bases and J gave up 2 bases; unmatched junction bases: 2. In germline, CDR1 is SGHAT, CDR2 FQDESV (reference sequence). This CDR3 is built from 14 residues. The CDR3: CASSFRDRAYEQYF. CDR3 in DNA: TGTGCCAGCAGCTTCCGGGACAGGGCCTACGAGCAGTACTTC.

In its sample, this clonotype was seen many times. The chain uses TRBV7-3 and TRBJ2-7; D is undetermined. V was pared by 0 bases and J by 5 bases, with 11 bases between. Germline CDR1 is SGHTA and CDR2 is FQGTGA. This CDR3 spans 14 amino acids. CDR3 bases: TGTGCCAGCAGCTTAACTGGGTTGATCGACGAGCAGTACTTC. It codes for CASSLTGLIDEQYF.

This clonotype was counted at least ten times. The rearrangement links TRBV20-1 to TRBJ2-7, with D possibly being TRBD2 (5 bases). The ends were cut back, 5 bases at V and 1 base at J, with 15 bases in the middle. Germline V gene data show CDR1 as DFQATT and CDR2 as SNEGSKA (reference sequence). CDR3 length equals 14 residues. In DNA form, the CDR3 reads TGCAGTGCTCCACGCGAGGGAGAATCCTACGAGCAGTACTTC. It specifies CSAPREGESYEQYF.

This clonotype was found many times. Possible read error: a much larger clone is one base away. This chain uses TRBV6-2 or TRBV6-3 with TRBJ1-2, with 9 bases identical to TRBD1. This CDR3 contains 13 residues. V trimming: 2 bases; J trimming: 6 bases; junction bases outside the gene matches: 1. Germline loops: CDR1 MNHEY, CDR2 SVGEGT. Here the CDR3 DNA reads TGTGCCAGCAGTTACGGGACAGGGAATGGCTACACCTTC. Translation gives CASSYGTGNGYTF.

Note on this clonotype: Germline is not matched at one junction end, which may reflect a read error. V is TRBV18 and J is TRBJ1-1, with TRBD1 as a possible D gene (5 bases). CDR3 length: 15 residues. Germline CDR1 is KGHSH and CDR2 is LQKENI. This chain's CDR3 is CASPPIRGLNTEAFF. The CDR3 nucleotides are TGTGCCAGCCCACCAATAAGGGGCCTTAACACTGAAGCTTTCTTT. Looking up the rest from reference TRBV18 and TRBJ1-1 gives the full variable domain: NAGVMQNPRHLVRRRGQEARLRCSPMKGHSHVYWYRQLPEEGLKFMVYLQKENIIDESGMPKERFSAEFPKEGPSILRIQQVVRGDSAAYFCASPPIRGLNTEAFFGQGTRLTVV.

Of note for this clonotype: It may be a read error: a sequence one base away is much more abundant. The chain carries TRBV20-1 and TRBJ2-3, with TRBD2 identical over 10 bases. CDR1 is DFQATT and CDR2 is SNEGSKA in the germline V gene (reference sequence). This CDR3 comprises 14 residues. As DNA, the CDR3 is TGCAGTGCTACCAAGCGGGAGGGGACAGATGCGCAGTATTTT. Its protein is CSATKREGTDAQYF.

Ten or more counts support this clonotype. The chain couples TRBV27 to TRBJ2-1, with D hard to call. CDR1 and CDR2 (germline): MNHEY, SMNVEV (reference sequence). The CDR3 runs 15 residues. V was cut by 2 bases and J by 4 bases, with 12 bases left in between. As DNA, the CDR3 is TGTGCCAGCAGTTTAGGGTTGGTCGAGTACAATGAGCAGTTCTTC. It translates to CASSLGLVEYNEQFF.

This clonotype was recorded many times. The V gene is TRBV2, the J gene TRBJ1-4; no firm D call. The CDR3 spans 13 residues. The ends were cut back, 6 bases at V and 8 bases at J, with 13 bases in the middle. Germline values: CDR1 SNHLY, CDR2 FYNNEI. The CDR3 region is CASSEQPKEKLFF. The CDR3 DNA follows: TGTGCCAGCAGCGAGCAGCCCAAAGAAAAACTGTTTTTT.

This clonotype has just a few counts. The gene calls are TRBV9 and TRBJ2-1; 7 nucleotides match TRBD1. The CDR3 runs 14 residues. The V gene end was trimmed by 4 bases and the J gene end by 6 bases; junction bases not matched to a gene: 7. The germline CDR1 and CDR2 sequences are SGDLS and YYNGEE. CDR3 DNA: TGTGCCAGCAGCCCGGGACAGTCGGCCAATGAGCAGTTCTTC. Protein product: CASSPGQSANEQFF. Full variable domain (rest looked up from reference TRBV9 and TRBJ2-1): DSGVTQTPKHLITATGQRVTLRCSPRSGDLSVYWYQQSLDQGLQFLIQYYNGEERAKGNILERFSAQQFPDLHSELNLSSLELGDSALYFCASSPGQSANEQFFGPGTRLTVL.

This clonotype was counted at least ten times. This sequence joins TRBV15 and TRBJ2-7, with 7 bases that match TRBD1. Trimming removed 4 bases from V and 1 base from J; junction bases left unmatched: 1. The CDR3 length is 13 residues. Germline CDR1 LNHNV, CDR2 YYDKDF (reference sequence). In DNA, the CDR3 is TGTGCCACCAGCATGGACAGGTCCTACGAGCAGTACTTC. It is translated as CATSMDRSYEQYF.

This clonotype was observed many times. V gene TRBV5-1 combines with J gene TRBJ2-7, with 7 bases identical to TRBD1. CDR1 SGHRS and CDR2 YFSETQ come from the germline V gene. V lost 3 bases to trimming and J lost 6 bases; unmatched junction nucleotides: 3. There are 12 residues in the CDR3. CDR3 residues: CASSSQGSEQYF. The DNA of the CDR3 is TGCGCCAGCAGCTCACAGGGGAGCGAGCAGTACTTC.

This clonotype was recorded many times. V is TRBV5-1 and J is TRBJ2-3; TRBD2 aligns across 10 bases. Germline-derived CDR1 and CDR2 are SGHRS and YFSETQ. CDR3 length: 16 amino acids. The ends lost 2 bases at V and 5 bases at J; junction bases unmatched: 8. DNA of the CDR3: TGCGCCAGCAGCTTTGATCTAGCGGGAGAAGGAGATACGCAGTATTTT. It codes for CASSFDLAGEGDTQYF.

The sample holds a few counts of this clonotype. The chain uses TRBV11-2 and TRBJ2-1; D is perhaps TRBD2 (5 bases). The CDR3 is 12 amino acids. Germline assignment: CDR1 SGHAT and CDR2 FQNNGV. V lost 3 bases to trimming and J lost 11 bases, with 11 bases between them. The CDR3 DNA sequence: TGTGCCAGCAGCTTCGGACGGGAAAAGCAGTTCTTC. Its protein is CASSFGREKQFF.